This T cell receptor beta chain was observed in a study of identical twins. The junction had 1 base not matched to a gene; V was cut back by 3 bases and J by 10 bases. The germline V gene has CDR1 SGHTA and CDR2 FQGNSA. This CDR3 spans 13 amino acids. Template switching supplied a universal primer site; unique molecular identifiers were carried on the cDNA. Each CDR3 protein gets one entry after TCRdb re-called the 5' RACE reads with MiXCR. The table records 470,000 or so distinct CDR3 sequences, 24% of them present only once. The sample holds many counts of this clonotype. These same records also appear under a second study, on T cells expressing NK-cell markers.

The source material was CD4+ T cells sorted from blood. The receptor was isolated from a woman aged 18-35 years in good health. The chain is built from TRBV7-2 and TRBJ2-1; 12 bases align to TRBD2. The CDR3 bases are TGTGCCAGCAGCTTCGGACTAGCGGGAGAGCAGTTCTTC. Amino acid sequence: CASSFGLAGEQFF. Full variable domain (outside the CDR3, taken from reference TRBV7-2 and TRBJ2-1): GAGVSQSPSNKVTEKGKDVELRCDPISGHTALYWYRQSLGQGLEFLIYFQGNSAPDKSGLPSDRFSAERTGGSVSTLTIQRTQQEDSAVYLCASSFGLAGEQFFGPGTRLTVL.